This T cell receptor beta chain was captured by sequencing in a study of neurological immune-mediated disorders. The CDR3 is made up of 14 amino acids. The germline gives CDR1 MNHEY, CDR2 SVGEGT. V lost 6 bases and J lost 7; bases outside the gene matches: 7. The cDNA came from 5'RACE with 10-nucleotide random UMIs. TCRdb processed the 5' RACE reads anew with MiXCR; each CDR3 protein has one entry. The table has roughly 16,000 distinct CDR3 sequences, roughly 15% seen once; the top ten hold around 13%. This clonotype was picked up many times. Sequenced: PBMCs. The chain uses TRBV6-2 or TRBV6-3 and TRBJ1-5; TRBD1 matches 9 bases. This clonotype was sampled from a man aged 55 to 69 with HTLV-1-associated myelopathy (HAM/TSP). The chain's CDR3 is CASRLDRGRQPQHF. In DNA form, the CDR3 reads TGTGCCAGCAGACTCGACAGGGGGAGGCAGCCCCAGCATTTT.